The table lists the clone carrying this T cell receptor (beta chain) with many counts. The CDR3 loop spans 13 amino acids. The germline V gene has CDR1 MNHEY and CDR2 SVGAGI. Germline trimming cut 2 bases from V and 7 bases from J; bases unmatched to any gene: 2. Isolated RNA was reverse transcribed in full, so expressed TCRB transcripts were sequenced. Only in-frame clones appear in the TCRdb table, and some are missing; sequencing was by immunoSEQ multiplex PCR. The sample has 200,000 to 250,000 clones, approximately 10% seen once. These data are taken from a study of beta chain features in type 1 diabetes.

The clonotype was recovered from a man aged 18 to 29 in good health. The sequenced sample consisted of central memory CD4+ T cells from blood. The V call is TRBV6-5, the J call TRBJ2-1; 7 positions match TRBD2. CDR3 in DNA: TGTGCCAGCAGTTACAGGGAGGGAAATGAGCAGTTCTTC. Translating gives CASSYREGNEQFF.